A single sample is the source of the 21 T cell receptor beta chains below, sequenced in a study of cytomegalovirus exposure and HLA in healthy donors. In the PCR, 60 Vbeta and 13 Jbeta primers were used. Sequencing used immunoSEQ multiplex PCR; TCRdb keeps in-frame clones, though not all of them. This sample has some 99,000 clones; 73% occur once, and the top ten carry approximately 8.4%. The specimen sequenced was PBMCs. These receptors were taken from a man aged 40-49 years in good health and CMV-seronegative.

The chain uses TRBV4-2 and TRBJ2-3, with D possibly matching TRBD2 (7 bases). CDR3 size: 16 residues. Germline CDR1 reads LGHNA; CDR2 reads YNFKEQ. Trimming left V 1 base short and J 6 bases short, with 17 bases between. CDR3 in DNA: TGTGCCAGCAGCCAAGTTTCGGGGGGCGGTCAGGATACGCAGTATTTT. Its translation: CASSQVSGGGQDTQYF.

A few counts support this clone. The J gene is TRBJ2-7, the V gene TRBV7-6, with TRBD2 matching over 10 bases. This CDR3 has 14 amino acids. Germline CDR1 is SGHVS and CDR2 is FNYEAQ. V trimming: 5 bases; J trimming: 7 bases; junction bases outside the gene matches: 8. The CDR3 loop is CASSLKPSGGEQYF. The DNA for the CDR3 is TGTGCCAGCAGCCTTAAGCCTAGCGGGGGTGAGCAGTACTTC.

This clone was picked up a small number of times. V is TRBV5-4 and J is TRBJ1-1; tentative D call: TRBD1 (5 bases). V was clipped by 4 bases and J by 5 bases, with 18 bases between them. The CDR3 consists of 15 residues. CDR1 SGHNT and CDR2 YYREEE come from the germline V gene (reference sequence). The CDR3 DNA sequence: TGTGCCAGCAGCCCACCCGCGGGACGAGCTACTGAAGCTTTCTTT. Translated, it gives CASSPPAGRATEAFF.

The J gene is TRBJ1-5, the V gene TRBV19; perhaps TRBD1 as D (5 bases). Germline CDR1 and CDR2: LNHDA and SQIVND (reference sequence). The CDR3 consists of 17 residues. Trimming pared 7 bases from V and 7 bases from J, leaving 26 bases between. CDR3 sequence: CASTDLTATTTRQPQHF. CDR3 in DNA: TGTGCCAGTACAGATTTGACAGCCACTACCACCCGGCAGCCCCAGCATTTT.

The sample holds a few counts of this clone. This chain uses TRBV30 with TRBJ1-4; 7 bases are a match to TRBD1. The germline gives CDR1 GTSNPN, CDR2 SVGIG (reference sequence). The CDR3 extends over 16 amino acids. The CDR3 nucleotides read TGTGCTGGGGCTCCGGGACAGTTATCAACTAATGAAAAACTGTTTTTT. As protein: CAGAPGQLSTNEKLFF.

A remark on this clone: One junction end does not reproduce the germline sequence, and a read error may be involved. Different DNA sequences within this sample yield the same CDR3. The chain has TRBV29-1 and TRBJ1-2; weak D call: TRBD1 (6 bases). Per germline, CDR1 SQVTM and CDR2 ANQGSEA. This CDR3 spans 12 amino acids. The CDR3 loop reads CSVRGQNYGYTF. In DNA form, the CDR3 reads TGCAGCGTTCGAGGACAGAACTATGGCTATACCTTC. The full variable domain, rest sourced from reference TRBV29-1 and TRBJ1-2, is SAVISQKPSRDICQRGTSLTIQCQVDSQVTMMFWYRQQPGQSLTLIATANQGSEATYESGFVIDKFPISRPNLTFSTLTVSNMSPEDSSIYLCSVRGQNYGYTFGSGTRLTVV.

In this sample, this clone turned up a few times. The chain joins TRBV4-1 to TRBJ2-7; 7 nucleotides agree with TRBD1. With 1 base clipped from V and 8 bases from J, the junction kept 8 bases outside the gene matches. The V gene's germline CDR1 is MGHRA and CDR2 YSYEKL. This CDR3 is 14 amino acids long. The CDR3 spells CASSQVGQVKQQYF. CDR3 in DNA: TGCGCCAGCAGCCAAGTCGGACAGGTAAAACAGCAGTACTTC.

In this sample, this clone turned up a few times. The rearrangement joins TRBV29-1 to TRBJ1-1; D not certain. This CDR3 is 13 amino acids long. The V end lost 7 bases, the J end lost 0 bases, and 12 bases lay between the germline ends. Germline CDR1 reads SQVTM; CDR2 reads ANQGSEA. For the CDR3, the DNA is TGCAGCGCCTTACAGACACTGAACACTGAAGCTTTCTTT. Translated, it gives CSALQTLNTEAFF. Full variable domain (rest looked up from reference TRBV29-1 and TRBJ1-1): SAVISQKPSRDICQRGTSLTIQCQVDSQVTMMFWYRQQPGQSLTLIATANQGSEATYESGFVIDKFPISRPNLTFSTLTVSNMSPEDSSIYLCSALQTLNTEAFFGQGTRLTVV.

This clone was observed a few times. This sequence joins TRBV5-8 and TRBJ1-6, with 8 bases aligning to TRBD1. V gave up 3 bases and J gave up 6 bases; unmatched junction bases: 8. Germline V gene sequence: CDR1 SGHTS, CDR2 YDEGEE. This CDR3 region has 16 residues. CDR3: CASSSDREFTNSPLHF. CDR3 nucleotides: TGTGCCAGCAGCTCGGACAGGGAGTTTACTAATTCACCCCTCCACTTT. Complete variable domain (other parts from reference TRBV5-8 and TRBJ1-6): EAGVTQSPTHLIKTRGQQATLRCSPISGHTSVYWYQQALGLGLQFLLWYDEGEERNRGNFPPRFSGRQFPNYSSELNVNALELEDSALYLCASSSDREFTNSPLHFGNGTRLTVT.

This rearrangement joins TRBV7-9 to TRBJ2-7; D gene ambiguous. Germline V lookup: CDR1 SEHNR, CDR2 FQNEAQ (reference sequence). V was trimmed by 4 bases and J by 0 bases, leaving 7 bases between them. The CDR3 sequence is 13 residues long. CDR3 sequence (DNA): TGTGCCAGCAGCTGGTCCAGCTCCTACGAGCAGTACTTC. It yields the protein CASSWSSSYEQYF.

The rearrangement joins TRBV28 to TRBJ1-2; D possibly corresponds to TRBD1 (6 bases). Germline CDR1 and CDR2: MDHEN and SYDVKM. CDR3 size: 14 residues. The V and J ends lost 2 bases and 4 bases respectively, with 11 bases between them. CDR3 nucleotide sequence: TGTGCCAGCAGTTTAGGTCAGGGGATCTATGGCTACACCTTC. The encoded protein is CASSLGQGIYGYTF.

The chain couples TRBV7-2 to TRBJ1-1; 8 bases align to TRBD1. With V trimmed by 1 base and J by 5 bases, 9 bases remained unmatched. Germline-derived CDR1 and CDR2 are SGHTA and FQGNSA. This CDR3 has 16 amino acids. The CDR3 sequence: CASSLDPGGARTEAFF. CDR3 sequence (DNA): TGTGCCAGCAGCTTAGACCCAGGGGGCGCGAGGACTGAAGCTTTCTTT.

V usage is TRBV5-1 and J usage is TRBJ1-1, with TRBD1 as a possible D gene (6 bases). CDR3 length: 16 residues. Per germline, CDR1 SGHRS and CDR2 YFSETQ. V gave up 0 bases and J gave up 0 bases, with 12 bases separating them. The CDR3 loop reads CASSLGPGDMNTEAFF. The CDR3, as DNA: TGCGCCAGCAGCTTGGGTCCAGGGGATATGAACACTGAAGCTTTCTTT.

This chain links TRBV7-2 with TRBJ2-1; the D gene is possibly TRBD2 (7 bases). V lost 4 bases and J lost 5, with 18 bases in between. The CDR3 consists of 16 residues. CDR1 is SGHTA, CDR2 FQGNSA, per germline. CDR3 nucleotides: TGTGCCAGCAGCTCGCCACGGGGGGCCCCCAACAATGAGCAGTTCTTC. This translates into CASSSPRGAPNNEQFF.

The chain joins TRBV29-1 to TRBJ1-1; TRBD1 agrees at 8 bases. V trimming: 7 bases; J trimming: 1 base; junction bases outside the gene matches: 2. This CDR3 is 12 amino acids long. In germline, CDR1 is SQVTM, CDR2 ANQGSEA. CDR3 coding DNA: TGCAGCGCCGGACAGGGGAACACTGAAGCTTTCTTT. This sequence encodes CSAGQGNTEAFF.

Only a few counts were recorded for this clone. The genes are TRBV5-1 and TRBJ2-7, with 7 bases identical to TRBD2. Germline CDR1 and CDR2: SGHRS and YFSETQ. CDR3 length: 14 residues. The J segment lost 2 bases and the V segment lost 2 bases, leaving 4 bases of the junction unmatched. CDR3 region: CASSFGGGTYEQYF. CDR3 nucleotide sequence: TGCGCCAGCAGCTTTGGGGGGGGGACCTACGAGCAGTACTTC. The full variable domain, its missing parts supplied by reference TRBV5-1 and TRBJ2-7, is KAGVTQTPRYLIKTRGQQVTLSCSPISGHRSVSWYQQTPGQGLQFLFEYFSETQRNKGNFPGRFSGRQFSNSRSEMNVSTLELGDSALYLCASSFGGGTYEQYFGPGTRLTVT.

V and J are TRBV9 and TRBJ2-2; D remains unclear. CDR1 SGDLS and CDR2 YYNGEE come from the germline V gene. Trimming removed 2 bases at V and 6 bases at J, with 5 bases between. This CDR3 comprises 12 residues. CDR3 sequence (DNA): TGTGCCAGCAGCGTGGCTCCCGGGGAGCTGTTTTTT. This gives the protein CASSVAPGELFF. Based on the CDR3 plus reference TRBV9 and TRBJ2-2, the full variable domain is DSGVTQTPKHLITATGQRVTLRCSPRSGDLSVYWYQQSLDQGLQFLIQYYNGEERAKGNILERFSAQQFPDLHSELNLSSLELGDSALYFCASSVAPGELFFGEGSRLTVL.

This clone was counted only a few times. The chain links TRBV19 to TRBJ2-1, with 7 nucleotides matching TRBD2. This CDR3 is built from 16 residues. Looked up from germline, CDR1 is LNHDA and CDR2 is SQIVND (reference sequence). V gave up 7 bases and J gave up 0 bases; unmatched junction bases: 9. CDR3 protein: CASIGGSGSSYNEQFF. CDR3 coding DNA: TGTGCCAGTATCGGGGGGTCGGGGAGCTCCTACAATGAGCAGTTCTTC.

The J gene is TRBJ2-7, the V gene TRBV11-3, with D maybe TRBD1 (5 bases). The germline CDR1 and CDR2 sequences are SGHNT and YENEEA. The CDR3 runs to 12 residues. With 2 bases removed from V and 6 bases from J, the gap between germline ends came to 8 bases. The CDR3 DNA reads as TGTGCCAGCAGCTTACGTAGGGGCGAGCAGTACTTC. Translated: CASSLRRGEQYF.

The chain uses TRBV11-2 and TRBJ1-1, with D tentatively TRBD1 (6 bases). Deletions cut 5 bases from V and 2 bases from J, with 18 bases between. Germline assignment: CDR1 SGHAT and CDR2 FQNNGV. CDR3 length equals 16 residues. CDR3 sequence (DNA): TGTGCCAGCAGCAGGGGTGCGGACAGCTTTAACACTGAAGCTTTCTTT. It encodes CASSRGADSFNTEAFF.

This clone has just one count. This rearrangement joins TRBV29-1 to TRBJ2-1, with D tentatively TRBD2 (6 bases). V lost 6 bases, J lost 10 bases, and 10 bases lay in between. The CDR3 totals 10 residues. The germline CDR1 and CDR2 sequences are SQVTM and ANQGSEA. The CDR3 loop is CSVGGREQFF. The CDR3 nucleotides read TGCAGCGTGGGGGGACGCGAGCAGTTCTTC.